The 27 T cell receptor beta chains given below trace back to one sample, sequenced in a study of post-analysis software for immune sequencing data. Study results and limitations: Roughly five TRBV segments were more frequent in patients than controls; TRBV5-6, TRBV5-1 and TRBV20-1 belonged to this group.

Unique molecular identifiers were built into the TCR beta cDNA libraries. TCRdb reanalysed the PCR reads using MiXCR and keeps one entry per CDR3 protein. The sample has about 820,000 distinct CDR3 sequences, approximately 50% seen once. These TCRs' antigens remain unknown. Sequencing used blood. Receptors originate from a girl aged 10-17 years with multiple sclerosis.

This chain's CDR3 is CASSESPTAQQYF. CDR3 nucleotides: TGTGCCAGCAGTGAGAGCCCCACGGCTCAGCAGTACTTC. This chain joins TRBV12-3 or TRBV12-4 and TRBJ2-7, with unresolved D. With 5 bases removed from V and 8 bases from J, the gap between germline ends came to 16 bases. This CDR3 comprises 13 residues.

The chain has TRBV7-6 and TRBJ2-7; TRBD1 is a possible D gene (5 bases). CDR3 length equals 17 residues. Deletions cut 2 bases from V and 4 bases from J, with 21 bases between. Germline-derived CDR1 and CDR2 are SGHVS and FNYEAQ. CDR3 residues: CASSLSTGQKLVYEQYF. In nucleotides, the CDR3 is TGTGCCAGCAGCTTATCAACAGGACAAAAGCTAGTTTACGAGCAGTACTTC.

The rearrangement uses TRBV29-1 and TRBJ2-5, with D tentatively TRBD1 (5 bases). The CDR3 sequence is 13 residues long. The V end was cut by 5 bases, the J end by 5 bases, with 15 bases between. Looked up from germline, CDR1 is SQVTM and CDR2 is ANQGSEA. The CDR3 spells CSVRTLLGETQYF. CDR3 nucleotide sequence: TGCAGCGTTCGGACACTTCTAGGGGAGACCCAGTACTTC.

The chain has TRBV6-1 and TRBJ2-5; D gene uncertain. The J call may be in error: the DNA end matches TRBJ2-7 better. Looked up from germline, CDR1 is MNHNS and CDR2 is SASEGT. This CDR3 is 14 amino acids long. The CDR3 protein is CASSEGLGSYEQYF. In DNA form, the CDR3 reads TGTGCCAGCAGTGAAGGTCTCGGAAGCTACGAGCAGTACTTC.

This clonotype was detected once. The chain recombines TRBV5-1 with TRBJ1-2, with D maybe TRBD1 (6 bases). V was shortened by 2 bases and J by 13 bases, with 15 bases between the two germline ends. The germline V gene encodes CDR1 SGHRS and CDR2 YFSETQ. CDR3 size: 12 residues. The chain's CDR3 is CASSFTGMGCTF. In nucleotides, the CDR3 is TGCGCCAGCAGCTTCACAGGGATGGGATGCACCTTC.

This clonotype is a singleton in its sample. The rearrangement uses TRBV2 and TRBJ2-7; maybe TRBD1 (6 bases). This CDR3 spans 15 amino acids. CDR1 is SNHLY and CDR2 is FYNNEI in the germline V gene. V was cut by 2 bases and J by 2 bases, with 13 bases left in between. The CDR3 DNA follows: TGTGCCAGCAGTGAATACAGGGTAGGGACCTACGAGCAGTACTTC. Protein sequence: CASSEYRVGTYEQYF.

The chain couples TRBV12-3 or TRBV12-4 to TRBJ2-7; tentative D call: TRBD2 (6 bases). Trimming pared 0 bases from V and 3 bases from J, leaving 9 bases between. This CDR3 is 14 amino acids long. This chain's CDR3 is CASSLAGRYYEQYF. CDR3 nucleotide sequence: TGTGCCAGCAGTTTAGCGGGGAGGTACTACGAGCAGTACTTC.

This clonotype was detected a few times. The CDR3: CASEWAGGSGYTF. CDR3 DNA sequence: TGTGCCAGCGAATGGGCCGGTGGAAGTGGCTACACCTTC. The rearrangement links TRBV3-1 to TRBJ1-2; D call uncertain. The CDR3 is 13 amino acids. V lost 8 bases, J lost 7 bases, and 17 bases lay in between. Germline lookup yields CDR1 LGHDT and CDR2 YNNKEL (reference sequence).

V and J are TRBV21-1 and TRBJ2-7; TRBD1, the D gene given by the table, was not confirmed from the DNA. TRBV21-1 is a listed pseudogene. The CDR3 is made up of 17 amino acids. Here the CDR3 DNA reads TGTGCCAGCAGCAGGGTACAGGGAGCGCGTCAGCTGTCCGAGCAGTACTTC. The encoded protein is CASSRVQGARQLSEQYF.

This chain joins TRBV7-2 and TRBJ1-2, with D unclear. V lost 0 bases and J 2 bases, leaving 7 bases between the germline ends. The germline gives CDR1 SGHTA, CDR2 FQGNSA. The CDR3 totals 14 residues. The CDR3 DNA reads TGTGCCAGCAGCTTAGCCCAGATAAACTATGGCTACACCTTC. Protein sequence: CASSLAQINYGYTF.

The chain combines TRBV27 with TRBJ2-1; the match to TRBD2 covers 8 bases. Per the germline V gene, CDR1 is MNHEY and CDR2 is SMNVEV (reference sequence). J was trimmed by 0 bases and V by 7 bases; bases with no gene match: 5. The CDR3 is made up of 15 amino acids. The CDR3 DNA is TGTGCCAGCAAGAGCGGGGGCTCCTCCTACAATGAGCAGTTCTTC. Residues: CASKSGGSSYNEQFF.

The V gene is TRBV9, the J gene TRBJ1-1; D remains ambiguous. With 0 bases removed from V and 3 bases from J, the gap between germline ends came to 9 bases. This CDR3 has 14 amino acids. Germline CDR1 and CDR2: SGDLS and YYNGEE. The CDR3 region has the DNA TGTGCCAGCAGCGTAGGCAGGACTGACACTGAAGCTTTCTTT. This gives the protein CASSVGRTDTEAFF.

This clonotype was observed once. The chain couples TRBV20-1 to TRBJ2-7, with TRBD2 identical over 16 bases. CDR1 is DFQATT and CDR2 is SNEGSKA in the germline V gene (reference sequence). J was trimmed by 7 bases and V by 5 bases; bases with no gene match: 11. The CDR3 runs 16 residues. The CDR3 reads CSAPGLAGGFYNEQYF. The CDR3 DNA reads as TGCAGTGCTCCGGGACTAGCGGGGGGGTTCTACAATGAGCAGTACTTC.

This chain links TRBV7-9 with TRBJ1-4; maybe TRBD1 (5 bases). V was shortened by 4 bases and J by 1 base, with 10 bases between the two germline ends. The CDR3 consists of 15 residues. Germline CDR1 and CDR2: SEHNR and FQNEAQ (reference sequence). CDR3 DNA sequence: TGTGCCAGCAGCTCCGGGACGGTAACTAATGAAAAACTGTTTTTT. Amino acid sequence: CASSSGTVTNEKLFF. The full variable domain, in which reference TRBV7-9 and TRBJ1-4 provide the parts outside the CDR3, is DTGVSQNPRHKITKRGQNVTFRCDPISEHNRLYWYRQTLGQGPEFLTYFQNEAQLEKSRLLSDRFSAERPKGSFSTLEIQRTEQGDSAMYLCASSSGTVTNEKLFFGSGTQLSVL.

The chain recombines TRBV29-1 with TRBJ2-7; no reliable D call. Germline values: CDR1 SQVTM, CDR2 ANQGSEA. This CDR3 region has 13 residues. Trimming pared 2 bases from V and 0 bases from J, leaving 8 bases between. As DNA, the CDR3 is TGCAGCGTTGAAAAAAGCACCTCCTACGAGCAGTACTTC. It specifies CSVEKSTSYEQYF.

J is TRBJ2-1 and V is TRBV6-6; D is possibly TRBD2 (6 bases). This CDR3 region has 15 residues. Between the trimmed V and J ends, which lost 5 bases and 4 bases, there was a span of 15 bases. In germline, CDR1 is MNHNY, CDR2 SVGAGI (reference sequence). The CDR3 DNA follows: TGTGCCAGCAGTAAAGGGGCGGGGAGTTACAATGAGCAGTTCTTC. Translation gives CASSKGAGSYNEQFF.

This clonotype showed up just a few times. The CDR3 DNA reads as TGTGCCAGCAGCCAAGGGGGGACAGGGTTACGGAACTACAATGAGCAGTTCTTC. This codes for CASSQGGTGLRNYNEQFF. The rearrangement uses TRBV3-1 and TRBJ2-1; TRBD1 matches 9 bases. Germline V gene data show CDR1 as LGHDT and CDR2 as YNNKEL (reference sequence). The CDR3 loop spans 18 amino acids. The trim removed 1 base at V and 3 bases at J, leaving 10 bases unmatched.

The chain combines TRBV27 with TRBJ2-3, with TRBD2 matching 7 bases. Losses at the gene ends were 5 bases for V and 4 bases for J; bases not matched to a gene: 12. Germline V gene sequence: CDR1 MNHEY, CDR2 SMNVEV (reference sequence). The CDR3 length is 16 residues. CDR3 nucleotide sequence: TGTGCCAGCAGTCTACGGACGGGGACTACCCCAGATACGCAGTATTTT. This codes for CASSLRTGTTPDTQYF.

The chain couples TRBV4-1 to TRBJ2-7; D gene ambiguous. The CDR3 runs to 14 residues. V lost 1 base and J lost 1, with 8 bases in between. Per germline, CDR1 MGHRA and CDR2 YSYEKL. In DNA, the CDR3 is TGCGCCAGCAGCCAAGCGACACAATCCTACGAGCAGTACTTC. Translation gives CASSQATQSYEQYF.

This clonotype was detected only a few times. V usage is TRBV29-1 and J usage is TRBJ2-5; D might be TRBD2 (5 bases). Trimming took off 2 bases at V and 4 bases at J, with 14 bases between the two ends. The germline V gene has CDR1 SQVTM and CDR2 ANQGSEA. This CDR3 region has 14 residues. Here the CDR3 reads CSVERRLRRETQYF. The DNA for the CDR3 is TGCAGCGTTGAACGCCGACTAAGGAGAGAGACCCAGTACTTC.

J is TRBJ1-2 and V is TRBV6-4; D is unclear. The CDR3 spans 12 residues. CDR1 is MRHNA and CDR2 is SNTAGT in the germline V gene. The V and J ends lost 4 bases and 8 bases respectively, with 11 bases between them. The chain's CDR3 is CASSGGIDGYTF. Written as DNA, the CDR3 is TGTGCCAGCAGTGGAGGAATCGACGGCTACACCTTC.

This clonotype appeared a few times. The genes are TRBV12-3 or TRBV12-4 and TRBJ2-5; 8 nucleotides line up with TRBD1. The end of the DNA aligns better with TRBJ2-7, so the J call may be wrong. The CDR3 totals 14 residues. The CDR3 sequence: CASSLGSGGNEQYF. For the CDR3, the DNA is TGTGCCAGCAGTTTAGGTTCAGGGGGCAACGAGCAGTACTTC.

The chain combines TRBV29-1 with TRBJ1-1, with a possible D match to TRBD1 (5 bases). Trimming shortened V by 3 bases and J by 4 bases, and 9 bases separated the two germline ends. CDR3 length: 12 residues. Germline-derived CDR1 and CDR2 are SQVTM and ANQGSEA. CDR3 in DNA: TGCAGCGTTGACGACAGAGCCACTGAAGCTTTCTTT. Its translation is CSVDDRATEAFF.

A few counts support this clonotype. The CDR3 loop reads CASSFGTGKAVETQYF. The CDR3 bases are TGCGCCAGCAGCTTTGGGACAGGGAAAGCGGTTGAGACCCAGTACTTC. This chain connects TRBV5-1 to TRBJ2-7; 9 bases are shared with TRBD1. Near its end, the DNA agrees better with TRBJ2-5, so the J call may be wrong. Germline values: CDR1 SGHRS, CDR2 YFSETQ. The CDR3 contains 16 residues.

This chain uses TRBV7-2 with TRBJ1-2; tentative D call: TRBD1 (5 bases). Trimming removed 1 base at V and 8 bases at J, with 14 bases between. The CDR3 is 14 amino acids. CDR1 SGHTA and CDR2 FQGNSA come from the germline V gene. CDR3 in DNA: TGTGCCAGCAGCTTAGGCAGGGAGTCGGAAGGCTACACCTTC. Translation gives CASSLGRESEGYTF.

The J gene is TRBJ1-1, the V gene TRBV10-3; D uncertain. V gave up 4 bases and J gave up 1 base, with 10 bases separating them. CDR3 length: 14 amino acids. Germline assignment: CDR1 ENHRY and CDR2 SYGVKD. The CDR3 loop is CAISGGRPNTEAFF. The CDR3 bases are TGTGCCATCAGTGGCGGCAGACCGAACACTGAAGCTTTCTTT.

The genes are TRBV6-1 and TRBJ2-2, with 10 bases lining up with TRBD2. V lost 5 bases and J lost 4; bases outside the gene matches: 19. The CDR3 extends over 20 amino acids. CDR1 and CDR2 from the germline V gene are MNHNS and SASEGT. CDR3 residues: CASSRKTSGQISGGTGELFF. CDR3 sequence (DNA): TGTGCCAGCAGTCGAAAGACTAGCGGGCAAATATCTGGGGGCACCGGGGAGCTGTTTTTT.